The 13 T cell receptor beta chains given below trace back to one sample, sequenced in a study of blood T cell repertoires in COVID-19. Produced via immunoSEQ multiplex PCR; TCRdb's table is partial and in-frame only. The data hold under 100,000 clones, with under 80% observed a single time. Sample: peripheral blood. The origin of the receptors is a man aged 55 to 70 with COVID-19, enrolled during active disease.

The V and J genes are TRBV5-1 and TRBJ2-5, with 15 bases identical to TRBD2. Germline CDR1 reads SGHRS; CDR2 reads YFSETQ. J lost 3 bases, V lost 3 bases, and 3 bases had no gene match. This CDR3 comprises 16 residues. CDR3 sequence reads: CASSSRTSGREETQYF. CDR3 coding DNA: TGCGCCAGCAGCTCCCGGACTAGCGGGAGGGAAGAGACCCAGTACTTC.

This chain uses TRBV15 with TRBJ1-5; D is unresolved. V gave up 5 bases and J gave up 4 bases, with 21 bases separating them. The CDR3 contains 17 residues. CDR1 is LNHNV and CDR2 is YYDKDF in the germline V gene (reference sequence). For the CDR3, the DNA is TGTGCCACCAGCCCGAGGCGGGGAGAAGTAGGTAATCAGCCCCAGCATTTT. Amino acid sequence: CATSPRRGEVGNQPQHF.

The V call is TRBV29-1, the J call TRBJ2-1; 7 bases line up with TRBD2. Per the germline V gene, CDR1 is SQVTM and CDR2 is ANQGSEA. J was trimmed by 1 base and V by 1 base; bases with no gene match: 13. This CDR3 region has 18 residues. The CDR3 reads CSVEVYGTSGMSYNEQFF. The DNA of the CDR3 is TGCAGCGTTGAAGTATACGGGACCAGCGGGATGTCCTACAATGAGCAGTTCTTC.

This clone occurred a few times. V is TRBV5-1 and J is TRBJ2-4; D is possibly TRBD1 (7 bases). The CDR3 length is 14 residues. Germline values: CDR1 SGHRS, CDR2 YFSETQ. Trimming removed 1 base at V and 6 bases at J, with 11 bases between. In DNA form, the CDR3 reads TGCGCCAGCAGCTTGAGACAGGGACTAAACATTCAGTACTTC. Its translation: CASSLRQGLNIQYF.

As for this clone: A junction boundary mismatches the germline segment, possibly from a read error. The rearrangement uses TRBV6-4 and TRBJ2-2, with D tentatively TRBD2 (5 bases). Germline V gene lookup returns CDR1 MRHNA and CDR2 SNTAGT. The CDR3 runs to 13 residues. In DNA, the CDR3 is TGTGCCAGCAGTGACTCCTCCTACCGGGGAGCTGTTTTT. It is translated as CASSDSSYRGAVF.

The chain links TRBV5-1 to TRBJ1-4; D may be TRBD1 (6 bases). V was pared by 0 bases and J by 8 bases, with 11 bases between. The CDR3 is 14 amino acids. CDR1 and CDR2 (germline): SGHRS, YFSETQ. The CDR3 here is CASSLEGQGEKLFF. For the CDR3, the DNA is TGCGCCAGCAGCTTGGAGGGACAAGGGGAAAAACTGTTTTTT.

This CDR3 is CASSPPIGAGELFF. In DNA form, the CDR3 reads TGCGCCAGCAGCCCCCCGATAGGGGCCGGGGAGCTGTTTTTT. This rearrangement joins TRBV5-1 to TRBJ2-2, with D perhaps TRBD1 (5 bases). V was clipped by 4 bases and J by 6 bases, with 13 bases between them. This CDR3 has 14 residues. Germline V gene sequence: CDR1 SGHRS, CDR2 YFSETQ.

The genes are TRBV4-2 and TRBJ1-6, with D uncertain. V was cut by 0 bases and J by 9 bases, with 12 bases left in between. Germline values: CDR1 LGHNA, CDR2 YNFKEQ. This CDR3 has 15 amino acids. CDR3 nucleotides: TGTGCCAGCAGCCAAGATTGGCCGGGATCTTCACCCCTCCACTTT. This codes for CASSQDWPGSSPLHF.

V is TRBV2 and J is TRBJ2-7, with D possibly TRBD1 on 5 matching bases. V was cut by 3 bases and J by 1 base, with 7 bases left in between. The germline gives CDR1 SNHLY, CDR2 FYNNEI. This CDR3 comprises 13 residues. CDR3 bases: TGTGCCAGCAGTGACCGACAGTCCTACGAGCAGTACTTC. This translates into CASSDRQSYEQYF.

This clone has only one observation. This rearrangement joins TRBV7-6 to TRBJ2-5; no definite D call. Germline CDR1 SGHVS, CDR2 FNYEAQ. The CDR3 spans 12 residues. The V and J ends lost 4 bases and 7 bases respectively, with 10 bases between them. The chain's CDR3 is CASSSRTGTQYF. The CDR3 DNA is TGTGCCAGCAGCTCCAGAACGGGGACCCAGTACTTC.

J is TRBJ2-7 and V is TRBV11-2; D remains unclear. Germline V gene data show CDR1 as SGHAT and CDR2 as FQNNGV. The CDR3 length is 15 residues. The V end lost 1 base, the J end lost 0 bases, and 10 bases lay between the germline ends. Here the CDR3 reads CASSLGPGFSYEQYF. DNA for the CDR3: TGTGCCAGCAGCTTAGGCCCTGGCTTCTCCTACGAGCAGTACTTC.

This clone turned up a few times. This sequence joins TRBV27 and TRBJ1-1; 12 bases are shared with TRBD1. V lost 5 bases, J lost 5 bases, and 9 bases stayed unmatched. Germline lookup yields CDR1 MNHEY and CDR2 SMNVEV (reference sequence). This CDR3 has 16 amino acids. Here the CDR3 reads CASSPRDRGRITEAFF. The CDR3 DNA reads TGTGCCAGCAGTCCTCGGGACAGGGGGCGAATAACTGAAGCTTTCTTT.

The chain links TRBV9 to TRBJ2-2, with TRBD2 identical over 12 bases. The CDR3 extends over 18 amino acids. The ends lost 0 bases at V and 1 base at J; junction bases unmatched: 4. The germline gives CDR1 SGDLS, CDR2 YYNGEE. CDR3 residues: CASSVALLAGGNTGELFF. In DNA, the CDR3 is TGTGCCAGCAGCGTAGCCCTACTAGCGGGGGGGAACACCGGGGAGCTGTTTTTT.